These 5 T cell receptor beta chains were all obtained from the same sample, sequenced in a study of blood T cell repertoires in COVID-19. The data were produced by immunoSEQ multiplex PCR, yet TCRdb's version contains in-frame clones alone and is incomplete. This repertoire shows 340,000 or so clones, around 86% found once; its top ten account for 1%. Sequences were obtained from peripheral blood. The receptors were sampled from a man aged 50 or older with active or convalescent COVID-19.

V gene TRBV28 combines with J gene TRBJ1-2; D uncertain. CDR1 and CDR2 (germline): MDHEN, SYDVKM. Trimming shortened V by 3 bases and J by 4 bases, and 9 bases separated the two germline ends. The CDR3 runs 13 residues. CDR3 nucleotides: TGTGCCAGCAGTTTCCGACACCTCTATGGCTACACCTTC. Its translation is CASSFRHLYGYTF.

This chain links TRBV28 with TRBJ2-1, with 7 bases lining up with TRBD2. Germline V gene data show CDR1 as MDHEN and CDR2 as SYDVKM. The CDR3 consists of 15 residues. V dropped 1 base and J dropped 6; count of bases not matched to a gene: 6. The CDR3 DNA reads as TGTGCCAGCAGTTTATATCGGGACTACCTCAATGAGCAGTTCTTC. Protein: CASSLYRDYLNEQFF. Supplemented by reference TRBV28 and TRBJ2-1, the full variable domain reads DVKVTQSSRYLVKRTGEKVFLECVQDMDHENMFWYRQDPGLGLRLIYFSYDVKMKEKGDIPEGYSVSREKKERFSLILESASTNQTSMYLCASSLYRDYLNEQFFGPGTRLTVL.

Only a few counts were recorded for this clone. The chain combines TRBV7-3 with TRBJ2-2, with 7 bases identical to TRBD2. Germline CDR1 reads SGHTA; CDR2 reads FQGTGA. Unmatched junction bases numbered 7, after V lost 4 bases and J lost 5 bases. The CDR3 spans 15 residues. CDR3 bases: TGTGCCAGCAGCTCGCGGCAGGGAGGGACCGGGGAGCTGTTTTTT. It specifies CASSSRQGGTGELFF.

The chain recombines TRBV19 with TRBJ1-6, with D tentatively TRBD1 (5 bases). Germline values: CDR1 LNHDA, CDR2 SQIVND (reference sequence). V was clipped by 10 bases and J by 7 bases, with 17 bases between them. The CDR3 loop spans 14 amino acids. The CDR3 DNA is TGTGCCACTGGGGCCGGCGGTCGAAATTCACCCCTCCACTTT. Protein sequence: CATGAGGRNSPLHF.

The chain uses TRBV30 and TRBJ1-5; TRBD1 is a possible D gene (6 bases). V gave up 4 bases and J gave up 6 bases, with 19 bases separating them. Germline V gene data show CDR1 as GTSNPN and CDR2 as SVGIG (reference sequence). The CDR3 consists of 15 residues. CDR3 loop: CAWTSASGAGQPQHF. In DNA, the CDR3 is TGTGCCTGGACGTCTGCGTCAGGGGCTGGTCAGCCCCAGCATTTT.